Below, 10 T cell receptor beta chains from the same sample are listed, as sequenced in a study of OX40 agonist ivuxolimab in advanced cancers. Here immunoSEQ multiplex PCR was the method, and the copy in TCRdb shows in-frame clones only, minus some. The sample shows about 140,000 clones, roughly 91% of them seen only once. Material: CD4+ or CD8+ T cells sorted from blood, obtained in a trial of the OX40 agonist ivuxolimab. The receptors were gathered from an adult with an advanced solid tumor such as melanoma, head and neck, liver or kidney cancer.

The CDR3 region has the DNA TGTGCCAGTAGTATAGGTTGGAGGGGGCCAGCTGAAGCTTTCTTT. It codes for CASSIGWRGPAEAFF. The chain is built from TRBV19 and TRBJ1-1; TRBD1 matches at 7 bases. The CDR3 has 15 residues. The germline CDR1 and CDR2 sequences are LNHDA and SQIVND (reference sequence). The junction had 8 bases not matched to a gene; V was cut back by 1 base and J by 6 bases.

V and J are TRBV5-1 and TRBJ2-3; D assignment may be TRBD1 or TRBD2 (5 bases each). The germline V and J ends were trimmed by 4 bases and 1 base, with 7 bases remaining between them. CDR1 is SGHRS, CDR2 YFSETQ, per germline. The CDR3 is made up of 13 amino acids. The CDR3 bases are TGCGCCAGCAGCCAGGGAGGCACAGATACGCAGTATTTT. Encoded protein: CASSQGGTDTQYF.

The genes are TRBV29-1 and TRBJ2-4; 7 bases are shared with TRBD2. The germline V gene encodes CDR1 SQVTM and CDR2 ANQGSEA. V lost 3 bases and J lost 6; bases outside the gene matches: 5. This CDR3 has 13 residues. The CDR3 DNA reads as TGCAGCGTTGACGGGGGGATGGGAAACATTCAGTACTTC. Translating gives CSVDGGMGNIQYF.

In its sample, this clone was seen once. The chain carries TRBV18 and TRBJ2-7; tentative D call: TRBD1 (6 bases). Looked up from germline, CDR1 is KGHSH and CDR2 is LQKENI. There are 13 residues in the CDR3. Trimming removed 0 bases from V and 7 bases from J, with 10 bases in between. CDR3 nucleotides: TGTGCCAGCTCACCACCCACAGGGTGGGAGCAGTACTTC. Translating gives CASSPPTGWEQYF.

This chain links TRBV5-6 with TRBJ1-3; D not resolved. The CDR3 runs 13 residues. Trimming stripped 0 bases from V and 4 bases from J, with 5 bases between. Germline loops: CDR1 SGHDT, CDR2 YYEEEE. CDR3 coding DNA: TGTGCCAGCAGCTTGGGAGGGGGAAACACCATATATTTT. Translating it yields CASSLGGGNTIYF.

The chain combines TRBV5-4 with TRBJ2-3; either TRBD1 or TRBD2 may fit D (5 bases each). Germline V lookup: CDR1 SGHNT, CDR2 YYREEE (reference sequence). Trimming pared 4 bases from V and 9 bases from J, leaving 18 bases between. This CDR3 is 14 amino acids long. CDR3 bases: TGTGCCAGCAGCCCCCGGGGAGTCAGGGAGACGCAGTATTTT. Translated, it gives CASSPRGVRETQYF.

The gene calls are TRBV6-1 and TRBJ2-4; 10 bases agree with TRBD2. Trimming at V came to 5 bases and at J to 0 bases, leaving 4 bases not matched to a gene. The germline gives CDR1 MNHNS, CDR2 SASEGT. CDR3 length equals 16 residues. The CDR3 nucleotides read TGTGCCAGCAGTCAAGGACTAGCGGTAGCCAAAAACATTCAGTACTTC. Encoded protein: CASSQGLAVAKNIQYF.

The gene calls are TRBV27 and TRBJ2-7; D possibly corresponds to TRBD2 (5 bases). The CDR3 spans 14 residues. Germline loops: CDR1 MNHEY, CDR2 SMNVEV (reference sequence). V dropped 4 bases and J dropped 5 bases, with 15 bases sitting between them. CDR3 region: CASSSSRRLHEQYF. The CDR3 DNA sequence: TGTGCCAGCAGTTCCTCTAGGAGGCTGCACGAGCAGTACTTC.

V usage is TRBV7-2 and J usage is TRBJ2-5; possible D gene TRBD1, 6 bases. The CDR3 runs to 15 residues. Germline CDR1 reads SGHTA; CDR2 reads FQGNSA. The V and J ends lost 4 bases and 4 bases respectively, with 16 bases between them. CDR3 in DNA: TGTGCCAGCAGCTCCGGGACACTGTCCCGAGAGACCCAGTACTTC. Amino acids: CASSSGTLSRETQYF. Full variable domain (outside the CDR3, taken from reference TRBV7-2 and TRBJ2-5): GAGVSQSPSNKVTEKGKDVELRCDPISGHTALYWYRQSLGQGLEFLIYFQGNSAPDKSGLPSDRFSAERTGGSVSTLTIQRTQQEDSAVYLCASSSGTLSRETQYFGPGTRLLVL.

The CDR3 here is CASSWARLYEQYF. DNA for the CDR3: TGTGCCAGCAGTTGGGCACGACTCTACGAGCAGTACTTC. The chain has TRBV6-6 and TRBJ2-7, with no clear D. V lost 4 bases and J lost 3, with 10 bases in between. There are 13 residues in the CDR3. Germline V gene sequence: CDR1 MNHNY, CDR2 SVGAGI (reference sequence).